These 19 T cell receptor beta chains were sequenced from one sample in a study of response to subunit inactivated influenza vaccine. From the RT-PCR reads, TCRdb called clonotypes with MiXCR, one entry per CDR3 protein. The repertoire holds fewer than 600,000 distinct CDR3 sequences, approximately 7.7% seen once, with approximately 14% in the top ten. Sequences were derived from PBMCs from blood, sampled less than 25 months after vaccination. The receptor set was obtained from a man aged 45-69 years who received an inactivated influenza vaccine.

This clonotype was detected many times. The CDR3 loop is CASSLAHGSSYEQYF. Written as DNA, the CDR3 is TGTGCCAGCAGCTTAGCGCACGGCAGCTCGTACGAGCAGTACTTC. The rearrangement uses TRBV7-9 and TRBJ2-7; D is ambiguous. Germline CDR1 reads SEHNR; CDR2 reads FQNEAQ (reference sequence). The CDR3 runs 15 residues. Trimming left V 0 bases short and J 4 bases short, with 13 bases between.

This clonotype has at least ten counts. V gene TRBV10-3 combines with J gene TRBJ2-1; no firm D call. V was pared by 0 bases and J by 7 bases, with 4 bases between. Germline V gene sequence: CDR1 ENHRY, CDR2 SYGVKD. CDR3 length equals 12 residues. The CDR3 DNA follows: TGTGCCATCAGTGAGTCGGGTAATGAGCAGTTCTTC. Translating it yields CAISESGNEQFF.

The V call is TRBV4-1, the J call TRBJ2-5, with 7 bases lining up with TRBD1. Trimming took 1 base from V and 4 from J; bases not matched to a gene: 3. CDR1 and CDR2 (germline): MGHRA, YSYEKL. This CDR3 comprises 14 residues. CDR3 in amino acids: CASSQGGGPETQYF. CDR3 nucleotide sequence: TGCGCCAGCAGCCAAGGAGGGGGCCCAGAGACCCAGTACTTC.

This chain uses TRBV5-5 with TRBJ2-2; TRBD1 agrees at 7 bases. This CDR3 spans 17 amino acids. Germline values: CDR1 SGHKS, CDR2 YYEKEE (reference sequence). V lost 2 bases, J lost 4 bases, and 11 bases stayed unmatched. CDR3: CASSLAPGTAFTGELFF. The DNA of the CDR3 is TGTGCCAGCAGCTTAGCCCCCGGGACAGCTTTCACCGGGGAGCTGTTTTTT. Full variable domain (missing parts from reference TRBV5-5 and TRBJ2-2): DAGVTQSPTHLIKTRGQQVTLRCSPISGHKSVSWYQQVLGQGPQFIFQYYEKEERGRGNFPDRFSARQFPNYSSELNVNALLLGDSALYLCASSLAPGTAFTGELFFGEGSRLTVL.

This clonotype was counted between two and nine times. The V call is TRBV28, the J call TRBJ1-6; D remains ambiguous. V lost 7 bases to trimming and J lost 0 bases, with 10 bases between them. This CDR3 is 15 amino acids long. In germline, CDR1 is MDHEN, CDR2 SYDVKM. CDR3 amino acids: CASTPYSSYNSPLHF. The CDR3 DNA follows: TGTGCCAGCACCCCCTATAGCTCCTATAATTCACCCCTCCACTTT.

This clonotype occurred a few times. The chain links TRBV6-5 to TRBJ1-4, with D tentatively TRBD1 (5 bases). This CDR3 is 12 amino acids long. Trimming stripped 8 bases from V and 4 bases from J, with 8 bases between. The germline V gene has CDR1 MNHEY and CDR2 SVGAGI. In nucleotides, the CDR3 is TGTGCCAGCCGGGACGTTAATGAAAAACTGTTTTTT. Protein sequence: CASRDVNEKLFF.

At least ten counts were recorded for this clonotype. The V call is TRBV2, the J call TRBJ2-4; D call uncertain. V gave up 1 base and J gave up 0 bases, with 4 bases separating them. CDR3 size: 14 residues. Per the germline V gene, CDR1 is SNHLY and CDR2 is FYNNEI. The CDR3 sequence is CASSEELAKNIQYF. The CDR3 region has the DNA TGTGCCAGCAGTGAAGAGCTAGCCAAAAACATTCAGTACTTC.

The V gene is TRBV7-2, the J gene TRBJ2-1, with 9 nucleotides matching TRBD1. J was trimmed by 6 bases and V by 1 base; bases with no gene match: 7. CDR1 SGHTA and CDR2 FQGNSA come from the germline V gene. The CDR3 has 16 residues. The CDR3 spells CASSLVGTGFGNEQFF. As DNA, the CDR3 is TGTGCCAGCAGCTTAGTTGGGACAGGGTTTGGCAATGAGCAGTTCTTC.

This clonotype was counted only a few times. The V call is TRBV2, the J call TRBJ1-1; D is uncertain. This CDR3 is 15 amino acids long. Germline V gene lookup returns CDR1 SNHLY and CDR2 FYNNEI. V was shortened by 0 bases and J by 0 bases, with 8 bases between the two germline ends. The CDR3 nucleotides are TGTGCCAGCAGTGAAGCACCAGGCGTGAACACTGAAGCTTTCTTT. Translated, it gives CASSEAPGVNTEAFF.

This clonotype appeared a few times. The CDR3 sequence is CSARDRAPSNQPQHF. Here the CDR3 DNA reads TGCAGTGCTAGAGACCGGGCCCCCTCAAATCAGCCCCAGCATTTT. The chain combines TRBV20-1 with TRBJ1-5; D gene uncertain. This CDR3 is built from 15 residues. Trimming left V 0 bases short and J 4 bases short, with 13 bases between. CDR1 is DFQATT, CDR2 SNEGSKA, per germline (reference sequence).

CDR3 in amino acids: CSARVTGEETQYF. The DNA for the CDR3 is TGCAGTGCTAGAGTGACAGGGGAAGAGACCCAGTACTTC. This chain links TRBV20-1 with TRBJ2-5; 8 bases are shared with TRBD1. The CDR3 is 13 residues long. V gave up 1 base and J gave up 3 bases; unmatched junction bases: 1. Per germline, CDR1 DFQATT and CDR2 SNEGSKA (reference sequence).

This clonotype has only a few counts. The chain links TRBV29-1 to TRBJ1-1; 7 bases agree with TRBD1. This CDR3 comprises 13 residues. V lost 3 bases to trimming and J lost 2 bases; unmatched junction nucleotides: 3. Germline CDR1 SQVTM, CDR2 ANQGSEA. The CDR3 DNA reads as TGCAGCGTTGATCAGGGGGTAAACACTGAAGCTTTCTTT. Amino acids: CSVDQGVNTEAFF.

This clonotype turned up a few times. The chain employs TRBV12-3 or TRBV12-4 and TRBJ1-5, with TRBD1 identical over 7 bases. V shed 2 bases and J 7 bases; nucleotides not matched to a gene: 11. This CDR3 contains 16 residues. CDR3 coding DNA: TGTGCCAGCAGTTTAACCGGGACAGAAGGGGACCAGCCCCAGCATTTT. It encodes CASSLTGTEGDQPQHF.

CDR3 protein: CASSRSWGAQDQPQHF. CDR3 bases: TGTGCCAGCAGCCGTAGCTGGGGGGCGCAGGATCAGCCCCAGCATTTT. This sequence joins TRBV28 and TRBJ1-5; D may be TRBD1 (6 bases). Trimming pared 6 bases from V and 5 bases from J, leaving 20 bases between. The CDR3 has 16 residues. CDR1 is MDHEN and CDR2 is SYDVKM in the germline V gene.

This CDR3 is CASSQEVQNYGYTF. For the CDR3, the DNA is TGTGCCAGCAGCCAAGAAGTACAGAACTATGGCTACACCTTC. The rearrangement links TRBV3-1 to TRBJ1-2; no reliable D call. Trimming left V 0 bases short and J 2 bases short, with 7 bases between. CDR1 is LGHDT, CDR2 YNNKEL, per germline (reference sequence). The CDR3 sequence is 14 residues long.

This clonotype was seen many times. This chain uses TRBV28 with TRBJ2-4; D is unresolved. Germline loops: CDR1 MDHEN, CDR2 SYDVKM. V was pared by 3 bases and J by 0 bases, with 12 bases between. The CDR3 is 16 residues long. The CDR3 loop is CASSLMGSLAKNIQYF. The CDR3 nucleotides are TGTGCCAGCAGTTTGATGGGATCTTTAGCCAAAAACATTCAGTACTTC.

The rearrangement links TRBV5-1 to TRBJ1-3; D is unclear. Trimming pared 1 base from V and 8 bases from J, leaving 7 bases between. CDR1 is SGHRS and CDR2 is YFSETQ in the germline V gene. The CDR3 is 12 residues long. CDR3 coding DNA: TGCGCCAGCAGCTTGTCCGGGGACACCATATATTTT. Its protein product is CASSLSGDTIYF.

The chain employs TRBV20-1 and TRBJ1-5; D perhaps matches TRBD1 (6 bases). This CDR3 has 15 residues. V dropped 0 bases and J dropped 6 bases, with 15 bases sitting between them. CDR1 is DFQATT, CDR2 SNEGSKA, per germline (reference sequence). The CDR3 nucleotides read TGCAGTGCTAGAGATCTACAGGGAACTGGTCAGCCCCAGCATTTT. Translation gives CSARDLQGTGQPQHF.

This clonotype was observed many times. V and J are TRBV7-8 and TRBJ2-7, with a possible D match to TRBD2 (6 bases). CDR3 length equals 13 residues. Looked up from germline, CDR1 is SGHVS and CDR2 is FQNEAQ. V was shortened by 1 base and J by 3 bases, with 7 bases between the two germline ends. The CDR3 region is CASSLGGVYEQYF. The DNA for the CDR3 is TGTGCCAGCAGCTTAGGGGGGGTCTACGAGCAGTACTTC.